The 4 T cell receptor beta chains below all came from one sample that was sequenced in a study of siplizumab effects on memory and regulatory T cells. TCRdb keeps only in-frame clones here, not all; method: immunoSEQ multiplex PCR. The sample contains some 80,000 clones, 95% of which appear only once. The source material was CD8+ T cells sorted from blood. The receptors derive from a human donor in good health.

This clone was seen only a few times. This chain links TRBV9 with TRBJ2-7; tentative D call: TRBD1 (6 bases). CDR1 and CDR2 from the germline V gene are SGDLS and YYNGEE. The CDR3 spans 13 residues. V was pared by 4 bases and J by 2 bases, with 10 bases between. CDR3: CASSPGTTYEQYF. The DNA of the CDR3 is TGTGCCAGCAGCCCTGGGACAACCTACGAGCAGTACTTC.

The gene calls are TRBV19 and TRBJ1-5; D unresolved. CDR1 and CDR2 (germline): LNHDA, SQIVND (reference sequence). This CDR3 is 14 amino acids long. Trimming took off 5 bases at V and 0 bases at J, with 8 bases between the two ends. The CDR3 loop is CASSPYNSNQPQHF. In DNA form, the CDR3 reads TGTGCCAGTAGTCCTTATAATAGCAATCAGCCCCAGCATTTT.

J is TRBJ1-4 and V is TRBV7-8, with 7 bases lining up with TRBD1. CDR3 length: 16 amino acids. In germline, CDR1 is SGHVS, CDR2 FQNEAQ. Germline trimming cut 4 bases from V and 8 bases from J; bases unmatched to any gene: 13. CDR3 residues: CASSSKTRDRDEKLFF. In DNA, the CDR3 is TGTGCCAGCAGCTCTAAGACTCGAGACAGGGACGAAAAACTGTTTTTT.

This clone was seen once. This rearrangement joins TRBV9 to TRBJ2-5; TRBD2 is a possible D gene (7 bases). Germline CDR1 reads SGDLS; CDR2 reads YYNGEE. The V gene lost 4 bases and the J gene lost 4 bases, with 17 bases spanning the gap. This CDR3 is built from 15 residues. The CDR3 DNA reads as TGTGCCAGCAGCCCCCGTGGGGGGGGCATAGAGACCCAGTACTTC. This translates into CASSPRGGGIETQYF.